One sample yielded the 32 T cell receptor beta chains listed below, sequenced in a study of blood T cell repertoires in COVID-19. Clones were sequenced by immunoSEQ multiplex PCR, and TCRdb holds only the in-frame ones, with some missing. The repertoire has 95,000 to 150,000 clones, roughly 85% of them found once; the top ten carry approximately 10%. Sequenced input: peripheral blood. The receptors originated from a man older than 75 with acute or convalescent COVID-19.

Written as DNA, the CDR3 is TGTGCCAGCAGCGCGCAGGGGGGACAGGTGATCTACGAGCAGTACTTC. Its translation: CASSAQGGQVIYEQYF. This sequence joins TRBV11-2 and TRBJ2-7; 8 bases match TRBD1. Germline CDR1 and CDR2: SGHAT and FQNNGV. The CDR3 contains 16 residues. Trimming cost V 5 bases and J 3 bases; bases outside gene matches: 12. The whole variable domain, filled in from reference TRBV11-2 and TRBJ2-7, reads EAGVAQSPRYKIIEKRQSVAFWCNPISGHATLYWYQQILGQGPKLLIQFQNNGVVDDSQLPKDRFSAERLKGVDSTLKIQPAKLEDSAVYLCASSAQGGQVIYEQYFGPGTRLTVT.

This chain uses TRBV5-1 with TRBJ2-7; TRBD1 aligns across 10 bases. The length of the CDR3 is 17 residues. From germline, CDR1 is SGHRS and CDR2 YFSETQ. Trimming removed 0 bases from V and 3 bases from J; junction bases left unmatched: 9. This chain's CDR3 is CASSLAWGQGSLYEQYF. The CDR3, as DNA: TGCGCCAGCAGCTTGGCCTGGGGACAGGGGTCTCTCTACGAGCAGTACTTC.

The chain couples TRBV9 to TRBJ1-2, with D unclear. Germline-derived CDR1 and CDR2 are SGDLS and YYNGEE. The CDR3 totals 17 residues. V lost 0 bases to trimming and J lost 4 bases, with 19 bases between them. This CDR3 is CASSVEAQFGGTYGYTF. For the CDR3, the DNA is TGTGCCAGCAGCGTAGAAGCCCAGTTCGGAGGTACCTATGGCTACACCTTC.

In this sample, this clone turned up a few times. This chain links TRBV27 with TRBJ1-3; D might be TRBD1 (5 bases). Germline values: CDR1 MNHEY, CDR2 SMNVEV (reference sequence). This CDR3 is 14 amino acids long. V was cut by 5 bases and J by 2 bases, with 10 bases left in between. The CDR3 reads CASSRGRAGNTIYF. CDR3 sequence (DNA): TGTGCCAGCAGTAGGGGCAGGGCTGGAAACACCATATATTTT.

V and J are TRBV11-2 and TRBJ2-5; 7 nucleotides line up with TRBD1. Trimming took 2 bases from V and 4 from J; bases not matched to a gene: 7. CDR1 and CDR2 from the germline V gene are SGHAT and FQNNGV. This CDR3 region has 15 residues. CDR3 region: CASSLWQQGRETQYF. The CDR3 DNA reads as TGTGCCAGCAGCTTATGGCAACAGGGGCGAGAGACCCAGTACTTC.

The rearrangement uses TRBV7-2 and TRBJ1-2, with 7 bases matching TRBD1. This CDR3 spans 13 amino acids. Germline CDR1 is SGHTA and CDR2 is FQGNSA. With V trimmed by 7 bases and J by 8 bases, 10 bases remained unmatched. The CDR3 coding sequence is TGTGCCAGCAACCCACAGGGGATAGTGGGCTACACCTTC. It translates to CASNPQGIVGYTF.

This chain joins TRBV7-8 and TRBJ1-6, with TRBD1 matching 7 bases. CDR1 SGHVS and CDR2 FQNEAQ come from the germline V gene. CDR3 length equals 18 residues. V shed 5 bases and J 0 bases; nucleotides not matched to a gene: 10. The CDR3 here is CASSTRTGVNSYNSPLHF. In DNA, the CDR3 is TGTGCCAGCAGCACCCGTACAGGGGTAAACTCCTATAATTCACCCCTCCACTTT.

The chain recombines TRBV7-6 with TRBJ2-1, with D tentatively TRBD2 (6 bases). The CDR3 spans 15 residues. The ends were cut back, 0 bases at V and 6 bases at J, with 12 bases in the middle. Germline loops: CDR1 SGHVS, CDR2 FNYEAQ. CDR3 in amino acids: CASSLAPGTFNEQFF. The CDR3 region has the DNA TGTGCCAGCAGCTTAGCGCCTGGGACTTTCAATGAGCAGTTCTTC.

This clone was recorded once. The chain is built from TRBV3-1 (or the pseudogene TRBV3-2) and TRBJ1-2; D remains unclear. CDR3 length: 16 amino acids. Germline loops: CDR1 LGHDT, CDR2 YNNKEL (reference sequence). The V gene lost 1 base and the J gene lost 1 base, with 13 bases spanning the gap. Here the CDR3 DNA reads TGTGCCAGCAGCCAAGGTGGCGGAACCTATAACTATGGCTACACCTTC. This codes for CASSQGGGTYNYGYTF.

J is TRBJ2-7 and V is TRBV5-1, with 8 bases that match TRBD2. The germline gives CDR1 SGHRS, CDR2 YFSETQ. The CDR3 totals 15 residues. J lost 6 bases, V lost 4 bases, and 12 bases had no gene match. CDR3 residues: CASSPGGGVSPEQYF. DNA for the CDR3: TGCGCCAGCAGCCCGGGAGGGGGTGTTTCGCCCGAGCAGTACTTC.

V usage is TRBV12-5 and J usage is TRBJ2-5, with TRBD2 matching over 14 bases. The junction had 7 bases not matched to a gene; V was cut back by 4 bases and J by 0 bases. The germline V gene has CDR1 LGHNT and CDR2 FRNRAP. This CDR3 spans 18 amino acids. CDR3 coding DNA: TGTGCTAGTGGTTCCCTGGGACTAGCGGGGGCCTACCAAGAGACCCAGTACTTC. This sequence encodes CASGSLGLAGAYQETQYF.

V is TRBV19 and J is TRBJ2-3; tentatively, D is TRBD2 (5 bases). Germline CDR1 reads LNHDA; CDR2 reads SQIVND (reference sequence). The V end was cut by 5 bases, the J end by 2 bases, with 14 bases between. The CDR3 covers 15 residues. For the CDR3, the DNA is TGTGCCAGTAGTGCTTCCGGGATCCCCACAGATACGCAGTATTTT. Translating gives CASSASGIPTDTQYF.

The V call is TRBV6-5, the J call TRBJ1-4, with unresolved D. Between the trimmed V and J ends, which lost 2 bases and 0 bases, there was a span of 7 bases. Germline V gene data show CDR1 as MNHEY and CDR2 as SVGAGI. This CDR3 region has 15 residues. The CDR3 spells CASSYRLATNEKLFF. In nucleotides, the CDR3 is TGTGCCAGCAGTTACCGGCTAGCAACTAATGAAAAACTGTTTTTT.

Written as DNA, the CDR3 is TGCGCCAGCAGCTCCGGGTGGAGCACTGAAGCTTTCTTT. It yields the protein CASSSGWSTEAFF. V is TRBV5-1 and J is TRBJ1-1; D gene ambiguous. V dropped 3 bases and J dropped 4 bases, with 10 bases sitting between them. This CDR3 region has 13 residues. Per germline, CDR1 SGHRS and CDR2 YFSETQ.

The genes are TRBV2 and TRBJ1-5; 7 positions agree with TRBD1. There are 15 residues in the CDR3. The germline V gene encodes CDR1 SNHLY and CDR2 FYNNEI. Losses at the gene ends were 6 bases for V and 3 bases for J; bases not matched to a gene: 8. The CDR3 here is CASRPQGNANQPQHF. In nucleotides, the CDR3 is TGTGCCAGCAGACCACAGGGGAACGCCAATCAGCCCCAGCATTTT.

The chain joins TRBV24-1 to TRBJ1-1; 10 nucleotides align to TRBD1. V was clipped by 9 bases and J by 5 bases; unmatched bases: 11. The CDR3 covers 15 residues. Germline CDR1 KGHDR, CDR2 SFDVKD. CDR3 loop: CATSTRDRGETEAFF. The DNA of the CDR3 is TGTGCCACCTCTACTCGGGACAGGGGAGAGACTGAAGCTTTCTTT.

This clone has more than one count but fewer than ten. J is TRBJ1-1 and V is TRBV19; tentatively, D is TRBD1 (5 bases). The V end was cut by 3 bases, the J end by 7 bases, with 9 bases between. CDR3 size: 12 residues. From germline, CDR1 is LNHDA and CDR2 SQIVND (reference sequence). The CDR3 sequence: CASSIRRDEAFF. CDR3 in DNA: TGTGCCAGTAGTATCCGCAGGGATGAAGCTTTCTTT. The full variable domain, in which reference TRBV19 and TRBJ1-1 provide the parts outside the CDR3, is DGGITQSPKYLFRKEGQNVTLSCEQNLNHDAMYWYRQDPGQGLRLIYYSQIVNDFQKGDIAEGYSVSREKKESFPLTVTSAQKNPTAFYLCASSIRRDEAFFGQGTRLTVV.

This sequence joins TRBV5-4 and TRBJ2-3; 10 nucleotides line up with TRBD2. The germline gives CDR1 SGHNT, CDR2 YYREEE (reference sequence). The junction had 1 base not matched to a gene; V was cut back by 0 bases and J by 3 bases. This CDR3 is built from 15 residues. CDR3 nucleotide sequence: TGTGCCAGCAGCTTGGTAGCGGGGGGTACAGATACGCAGTATTTT. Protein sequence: CASSLVAGGTDTQYF.

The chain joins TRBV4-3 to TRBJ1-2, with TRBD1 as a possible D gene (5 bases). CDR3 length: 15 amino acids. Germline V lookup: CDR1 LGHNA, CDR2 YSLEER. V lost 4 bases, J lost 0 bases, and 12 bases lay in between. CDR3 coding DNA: TGCGCCAGCAGCCGAACCCTGACAGCTAACTATGGCTACACCTTC. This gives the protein CASSRTLTANYGYTF.

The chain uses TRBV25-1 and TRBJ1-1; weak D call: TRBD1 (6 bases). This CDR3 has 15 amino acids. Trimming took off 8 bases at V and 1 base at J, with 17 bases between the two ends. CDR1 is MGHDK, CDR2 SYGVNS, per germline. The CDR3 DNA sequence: TGTGCCAGCCGGTATTCAGGGGAAAGGAACACTGAAGCTTTCTTT. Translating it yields CASRYSGERNTEAFF.

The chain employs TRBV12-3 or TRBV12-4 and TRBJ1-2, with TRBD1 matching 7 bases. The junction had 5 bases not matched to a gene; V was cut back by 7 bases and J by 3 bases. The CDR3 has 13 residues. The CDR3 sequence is CASTYRGDYGYTF. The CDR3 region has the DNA TGTGCCAGCACCTACAGGGGTGACTATGGCTACACCTTC.

CDR3 loop: CASSPGRSGPNYGYTF. The CDR3 DNA follows: TGTGCCAGCTCACCAGGACGGTCAGGGCCTAACTATGGCTACACCTTC. V usage is TRBV18 and J usage is TRBJ1-2, with a tentative D call TRBD1 (5 bases). The CDR3 length is 16 residues. Trimming removed 2 bases at V and 0 bases at J, with 13 bases between. From germline, CDR1 is KGHSH and CDR2 LQKENI.

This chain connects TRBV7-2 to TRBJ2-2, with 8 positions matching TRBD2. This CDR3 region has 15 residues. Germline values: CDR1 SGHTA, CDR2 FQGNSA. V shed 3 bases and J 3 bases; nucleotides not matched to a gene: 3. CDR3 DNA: TGTGCCAGCAGCTTCACGGGGGGGTACACCGGGGAGCTGTTTTTT. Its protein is CASSFTGGYTGELFF.

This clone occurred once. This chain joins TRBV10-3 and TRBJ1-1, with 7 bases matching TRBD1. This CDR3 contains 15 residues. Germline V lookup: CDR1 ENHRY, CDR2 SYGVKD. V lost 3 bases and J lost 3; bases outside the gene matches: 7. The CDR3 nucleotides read TGTGCCATCAGTGAAGGAGGCAGGGGGGACACTGAAGCTTTCTTT. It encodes CAISEGGRGDTEAFF.

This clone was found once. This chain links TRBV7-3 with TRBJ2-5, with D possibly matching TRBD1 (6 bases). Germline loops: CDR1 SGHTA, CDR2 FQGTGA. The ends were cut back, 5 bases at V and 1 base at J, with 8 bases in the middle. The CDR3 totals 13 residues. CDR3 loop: CASSRQVQETQYF. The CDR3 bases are TGTGCCAGCAGCCGACAGGTCCAAGAGACCCAGTACTTC.

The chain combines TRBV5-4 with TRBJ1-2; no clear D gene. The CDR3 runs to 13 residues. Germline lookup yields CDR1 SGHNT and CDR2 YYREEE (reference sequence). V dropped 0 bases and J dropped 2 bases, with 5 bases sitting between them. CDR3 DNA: TGTGCCAGCAGCTTGGCAGTGAACTATGGCTACACCTTC. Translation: CASSLAVNYGYTF.

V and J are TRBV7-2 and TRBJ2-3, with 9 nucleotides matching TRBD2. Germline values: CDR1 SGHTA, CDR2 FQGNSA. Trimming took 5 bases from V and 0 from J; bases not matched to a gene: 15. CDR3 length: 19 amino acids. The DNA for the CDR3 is TGTGCCAGCAGCAGAACCGCCCAGCGGGAGGCTACTAGCACAGATACGCAGTATTTT. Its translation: CASSRTAQREATSTDTQYF. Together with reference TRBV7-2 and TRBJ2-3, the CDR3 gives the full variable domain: GAGVSQSPSNKVTEKGKDVELRCDPISGHTALYWYRQSLGQGLEFLIYFQGNSAPDKSGLPSDRFSAERTGGSVSTLTIQRTQQEDSAVYLCASSRTAQREATSTDTQYFGPGTRLTVL.

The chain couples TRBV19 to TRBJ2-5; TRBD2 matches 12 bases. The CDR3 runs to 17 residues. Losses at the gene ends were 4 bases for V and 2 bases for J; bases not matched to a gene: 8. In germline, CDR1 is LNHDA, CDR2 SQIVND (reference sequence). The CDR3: CASSTSGTSGYQETQYF. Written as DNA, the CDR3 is TGTGCCAGTAGTACATCCGGGACTAGCGGGTATCAAGAGACCCAGTACTTC.

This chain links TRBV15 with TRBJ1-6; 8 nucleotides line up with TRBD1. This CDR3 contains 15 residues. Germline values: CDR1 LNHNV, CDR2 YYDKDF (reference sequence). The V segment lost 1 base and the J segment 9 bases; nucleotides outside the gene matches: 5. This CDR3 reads CATSRAGQGGSPLHF. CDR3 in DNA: TGTGCCACCAGCAGAGCCGGACAGGGAGGTTCACCCCTCCACTTT. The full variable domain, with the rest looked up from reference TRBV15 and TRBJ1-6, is DAMVIQNPRYQVTQFGKPVTLSCSQTLNHNVMYWYQQKSSQAPKLLFHYYDKDFNNEADTPDNFQSRRPNTSFCFLDIRSPGLGDTAMYLCATSRAGQGGSPLHFGNGTRLTVT.

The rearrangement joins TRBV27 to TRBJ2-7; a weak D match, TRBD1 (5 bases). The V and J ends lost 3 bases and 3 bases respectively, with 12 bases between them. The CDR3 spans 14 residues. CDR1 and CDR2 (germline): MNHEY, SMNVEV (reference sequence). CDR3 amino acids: CASSLRDSGYEQYF. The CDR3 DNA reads TGTGCCAGCAGTTTGCGAGACAGTGGCTACGAGCAGTACTTC.

This CDR3 is CASSRGGLNTGELFF. The CDR3 bases are TGTGCCAGCAGCCGAGGGGGACTTAACACCGGGGAGCTGTTTTTT. This chain links TRBV7-8 with TRBJ2-2; perhaps D is TRBD1 or TRBD2 (6 bases each). Germline V gene sequence: CDR1 SGHVS, CDR2 FQNEAQ. With 5 bases removed from V and 2 bases from J, the gap between germline ends came to 12 bases. The CDR3 covers 15 residues. The whole variable domain, filled in from reference TRBV7-8 and TRBJ2-2, reads GAGVSQSPRYKVAKRGQDVALRCDPISGHVSLFWYQQALGQGPEFLTYFQNEAQLDKSGLPSDRFFAERPEGSVSTLKIQRTQQEDSAVYLCASSRGGLNTGELFFGEGSRLTVL.

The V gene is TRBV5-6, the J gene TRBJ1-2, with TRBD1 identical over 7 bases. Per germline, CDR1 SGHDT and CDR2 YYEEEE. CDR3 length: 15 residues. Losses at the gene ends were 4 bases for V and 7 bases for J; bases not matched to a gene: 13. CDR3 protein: CASSRGDSVSVGYTF. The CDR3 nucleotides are TGTGCCAGCAGCAGGGGGGACAGCGTATCGGTTGGCTACACCTTC.